This T cell receptor (beta chain) was identified in a study of T cell responses to AZD1222 COVID-19 vaccine listed by TCRdb under 2021. In terms of the full investigation: AZD1222 recipients given second doses at about 4 weeks or at about 12 weeks were pooled, since spike-specific TCR depth and breadth were not found to differ between the two schedules. TCR sequencing was performed for some 250 trial participants, of whom roughly 200 were given two doses of AZD1222 and 26 were given two doses of MenACWY control vaccine. Enrollment into the trials was organized by age into subgroups of 18-55, 56-69 and 70-plus years, and those subgroups contained roughly 150, 30 and 60 TCR-sequenced participants, respectively. Beyond this particular receptor, the publication reports: Participants were mostly white British and included more females than males, and it was suggested by the authors that clonal diversity may have been underestimated. Only a handful of AZD1222 recipients were SARS-CoV-2 seropositive at baseline, limiting conclusions about previously exposed vaccinees. Reportedly, close to half of the unique spike-specific TCRs recognized epitopes lying outside the regions that are mutated in the B.1.351 and B.1.1.7 variants. In the small 56-69-year group, the increase in depth fell short of significance, most likely because of low power. Because no day 14 peak-response samples were available, the repertoires could be characterized only after the peak T cell response. The vaccine-associated CD4 TCRs covered the entire spike protein, and the dominant responses fell in regions 160-218 and 743-854. A significant rise in spike-specific TCR breadth and depth was observed after two AZD1222 doses relative to day 0 and relative to MenACWY recipients.

Read against the paper, the sample's time point label means: baseline before first vaccination. The vaccinee samples were drawn from two UK trials, COV001 and COV002, one of which was a single-blind randomized controlled phase 2/3 trial testing AZD1222 (ChAdOx1 nCoV-19) in healthy adults. Trial participant PBMC samples were collected at day 0 and day 28 after the second dose for TCRbeta chain sequencing. CDR1 and CDR2 (LGHNT, FRNRAP) derive from the germline V gene. V and J are truncated by 5 bases and 0 bases respectively, leaving an intervening sequence of 13 bases. CDR3 length: 15 amino acids, cysteine to phenylalanine. Only the CDR3 DNA is retained, 45 bases long and in frame from the first base. A remark on this clone: It lacks a known antigen. No qualities accompany the bases; no much larger clone lies one base away.

The CDR3 regions of human TCRbeta chains were analyzed by immunosequencing. Processing in the source paper ran as follows. Repertoire TCRs were matched against a reference library of SARS-CoV-2-specific TCRs generated with the MIRA antigen-specificity platform. Breadth was defined as the fraction of unique TCRs that were SARS-CoV-2-associated, and depth was defined as the fraction of total T cells that were SARS-CoV-2-associated. Using the MIRA data, every spike-specific TCR was mapped to the spike region that the TCR reacted to and assigned to either a CD4 or a CD8 class. Log10-transformed breadth and depth values were compared by one-way ANOVA with Sidak's multiple comparisons tests. The immuneACCESS repertoire file appears here via TCRdb, limited to in-frame rearrangements. These files lack a portion of the clones; in checked studies, under half of the deficit traces to unresolved V genes, and the cause of the others is not known. V and J calls and clone size are those listed in that table; D and trimming were worked out from the DNA. Here the sample has some 150,000 clones; around 90% occur a single time. Clones ranked in the top ten supply 2.5% to 3.5% of the sample.

The sequence came from an adult in good health. The material sequenced was peripheral blood, taken on day 0 of AZD1222 vaccination. This chain is built from TRBV12-5 and TRBJ1-2; TRBD1 is perhaps the D gene, given 6 matching bases. The CDR3 has the sequence CASGGTGLANYGYTF. The bases read TGTGCTAGTGGTGGAACAGGGCTAGCTAACTATGGCTACACCTTC.